Listed below are T cell receptor beta chains from one sample, sequenced in a study of Graves' ophthalmopathy and Graves' hyperthyroidism. TCRdb processed the multiplex PCR reads anew with MiXCR; each CDR3 protein has one entry. This sample yields 560,000 or so distinct CDR3 sequences, of which about two fifths are seen a single time; 4% to 5% belongs to the top ten. The source material was peripheral blood or thyroid tissue (not recorded which). These receptors originate from an adult man with Graves' hyperthyroidism. CDR3s include the opening cysteine and the closing phenylalanine or tryptophan. A D gene is named only where the DNA matches it firmly. The listing skips clone size in some rows; elsewhere it reads once, few, many or a size class.

16	TRBD1	NA	TRBJ2-5	TRBV7-8	TGTGCCAGCAGCTATACGGGGACAGGGGGCATTAAGACCCAGTACTTC	CASSYTGTGGIKTQYF
13	TRBD1	NA	TRBJ2-2	TRBV28	TGTGCCAGCAGCCCTAGGGGGCCCGGGGAGCTGTTTTTT	CASSPRGPGELFF
13	TRBD2	NA	TRBJ2-3	TRBV19	TGTGCCAGTGGGAGACTAGCCGGGGATACGCAGTATTTT	CASGRLAGDTQYF
15	TRBD1	NA	TRBJ1-2	TRBV2	TGTGCCAGCAGTGATCTGACAGGGGGACCCTATGGCTACACCTTC	CASSDLTGGPYGYTF
16	NA	NA	TRBJ1-4	TRBV6-5	TGTGCCACGAGGGGCGACACTTCTACAACTAATGAAAAACTGTTTTTT	CATRGDTSTTNEKLFF
15	NA	NA	TRBJ1-4	TRBV7-9	TGTGCCAGCAGCCAAGGAGAGGGTGATGGTGAAAAACTGTTTTTT	CASSQGEGDGEKLFF
15	TRBD1	many	TRBJ2-2	TRBV4-1	TGCGCCAGCAGCCAAATGGGACAGGGGTCCGGGGAGCTGTTTTTT	CASSQMGQGSGELFF
15	NA	NA	TRBJ2-5	TRBV6-1	TGTGCCAGCAGTTCCCCAACAGAGAACCAAGAGACCCAGTACTTC	CASSSPTENQETQYF
14	TRBD1	many	TRBJ2-7	TRBV7-2	TGTGCCAGCAGCTTATTTACAGGGGGTTACGAGCAGTACTTC	CASSLFTGGYEQYF
18	NA	NA	TRBJ1-5	TRBV19	TGTGCCAGTAGTGCAGGGGAACCGGGAAGAGGTCACAATCAGCCCCAGCATTTT	CASSAGEPGRGHNQPQHF
14	NA	many	TRBJ2-2	TRBV29-1	TGCAGCGTTGAAGACGGAGCGAACACCGGGGAGCTGTTTTTT	CSVEDGANTGELFF
11	NA	NA	TRBJ2-2	TRBV7-9	TGTGCCAGCAGGGGATACAGGGAGCTGTTTTTT	CASRGYRELFF
15	NA	many	TRBJ2-5	TRBV5-4	TGTGCCAGCAGCCCGGGGACTTCGCTGCAAGAGACCCAGTACTTC	CASSPGTSLQETQYF
12	NA	many	TRBJ1-2	TRBV25-1	TGTGCCAGCAGTGATTGGCAGAATGGCTACACCTTC	CASSDWQNGYTF
14	NA	many	TRBJ2-7	TRBV4-1	TGCGCCAGCAGCCTAACCGGGCCGCGCGGGGAGCAGTACTTC	CASSLTGPRGEQYF
14	NA	NA	TRBJ2-3	TRBV9	TGTGCCAGCACGCGTTCTGGGGCGGCAGATACGCAGTATTTT	CASTRSGAADTQYF
14	TRBD1	NA	TRBJ1-1	TRBV10-2	TGCGCCAGCTCGGGGACAGGGAGGAACACTGAAGCTTTCTTT	CASSGTGRNTEAFF
14	NA	few	TRBJ2-5	TRBV18	TGTGCCAGCTCACCACCTCCCGGCCAAGAGACCCAGTACTTC	CASSPPPGQETQYF
16	NA	many	TRBJ1-4	TRBV25-1	TGTGCCAGCAGTGAAAATTGGGGGGCTATGGATGAAAAACTGTTTTTT	CASSENWGAMDEKLFF
15	TRBD1	many	TRBJ1-1	TRBV10-2	TGCGCCAGCAGTGAACCGGGACAGGGGATCGCTGAAGCTTTCTTT	CASSEPGQGIAEAFF
14	NA	many	TRBJ2-7	TRBV7-8	TGTGCCAGCAGCTTAATTCAGAGCTCCTACGAGCAGTACTTC	CASSLIQSSYEQYF
14	NA	NA	TRBJ1-2	TRBV29-1	TGCAGTGTAACCGGGACTAACAGCGGCTATGGCTACACCTTC	CSVTGTNSGYGYTF
16	NA	many	TRBJ1-2	TRBV7-2	TGTGCCAGCAGCTTACAGTTTGGCCCGGACAGATATGGCTACACCTTC	CASSLQFGPDRYGYTF
14	NA	many	TRBJ1-1	TRBV29-1	TGCAGCGTTGATAAAGGGGGAATAGGGACTGAAGCTTTCTTT	CSVDKGGIGTEAFF
12	NA	NA	TRBJ1-1	TRBV7-2	TGTGCCAGCAGCCAAGCTGGGGTTCGAGCTTTCTTT	CASSQAGVRAFF
15	TRBD2	NA	TRBJ2-2	TRBV5-4	TGTGCCAGCAGCTTAAGCGGGAGATCTGGCGGGGAGCTGTTTTTT	CASSLSGRSGGELFF
13	NA	NA	TRBJ1-4	TRBV5-6	TGTGCCAGCAGCTTACCCCTTAATGAAAAACTGTTTTTT	CASSLPLNEKLFF